This T cell receptor beta chain is from a study of early T cells in non-severe SARS-CoV-2 infection. The overall study: The chains were unpaired, and the sequenced material was bulk RNA from unsorted whole blood. General study points: CD4 and private specificities were missed by VDJdb matching, which favored anti-spike CD8 responses.

The V end was cut by 3 bases, the J end by 0 bases, with 9 bases between. This CDR3 has 15 residues. In TCRdb, the 5' RACE reads were re-called with MiXCR into one record per CDR3 protein. The repertoire consists of tens of thousands of distinct CDR3 sequences, with roughly an eighth occurring once and the leading ten covering about 7.5%. Worth noting for this clonotype: Its antigen is undetermined.

This TCR came from an adult who was a healthcare worker with PCR-confirmed SARS-CoV-2 infection or an uninfected control (not recorded which). Sequencing used whole blood. This chain uses TRBV12-3 or TRBV12-4 with TRBJ1-3, with D hard to call. Here the CDR3 reads CASSLRAPSGNTIYF. CDR3 DNA sequence: TGTGCCAGCAGTTTGAGGGCCCCCTCTGGAAACACCATATATTTT.